This TCR beta chain was sequenced for a study of molecular identifiers for immune sequencing clone quantification. Study-level findings and limits: Barcode sharing among identical TCR molecules could make large clones appear smaller.

In germline, CDR1 is SEHNR, CDR2 FQNEAQ (reference sequence). The CDR3 is 14 amino acids. Trimming removed 0 bases at V and 3 bases at J, with 8 bases between. One entry per CDR3 protein, called by TCRdb with MiXCR from the PCR reads. Among around 460,000 distinct CDR3 sequences listed, around 23% were seen once. This clonotype was recorded a few times. Its antigen is unknown. The chain uses TRBV7-9 and TRBJ2-5; D perhaps matches TRBD1 (5 bases). What was sequenced was naive CD8+ T cells from blood, with Jurkat cell RNA spiked in. Subset: FACS-sorted CD8+CD4-CCR7+CD45RA+ naive T cells. This TCR was recovered from a human donor in good health. Some libraries in this study had Jurkat cell RNA spiked in. CDR3 sequence: CASSLASREETQYF. DNA for the CDR3: TGTGCCAGCAGCTTAGCGAGCAGGGAAGAGACCCAGTACTTC.